One and the same sample provided the 23 T cell receptor delta chains below, sequenced in a study of Vδ1+ human thymocytes. Findings and limits, study-wide: Highly polyclonal TRG and TRD repertoires with Gaussian CDR3 length distributions appeared in thymus.

Their target antigens are unknown. Extracted RNA was reverse transcribed into cDNA. The CDR3 regions were amplified by multiplex PCR from V-gene primers to a constant-region primer. TCRdb reran clone calling via CATT on the multiplex PCR reads. The data contain about 54,000 delta-chain clones, roughly 15% of them singletons. Sequences were obtained from Vdelta1+ gamma-delta thymocytes from the thymus. The subset: FACS-sorted CD3+ TCRalphabeta- TCRVdelta1+ TCRVdelta2- thymocytes. Receptors were obtained from a boy in the first two years of life who had congenital heart surgery.

This clone counts as medium-sized (0.01 to 0.1%). V and J are TRDV2 and TRDJ1, with 10 bases lining up with TRDD3. The junction had 6 bases not matched to a gene; V was cut back by 6 bases and J by 3 bases. Germline-derived CDR1 and CDR2 are GEAIGNYY and EKD. The CDR3 totals 14 residues. The CDR3 spells CACRDWGIPDKLIF. CDR3 bases: TGTGCCTGTCGAGACTGGGGGATCCCCGATAAACTCATCTTT.

This clone was seen a few times. The chain links TRDV1 to TRDJ1; possibly TRDD3 for D (5 bases). The germline V gene has CDR1 TSWWSYY and CDR2 QGS. Trimming left V 5 bases short and J 1 base short, with 20 bases between. The CDR3 length is 17 residues. CDR3 in DNA: TGTGCTCTTGGGCCAGTTTCCCGGATATACGCCACCGATAAACTCATCTTT. Amino acid sequence: CALGPVSRIYATDKLIF.

This chain joins TRDV1 and TRDJ1; 9 nucleotides match TRDD3. This CDR3 spans 13 amino acids. CDR1 TSWWSYY and CDR2 QGS come from the germline V gene. With V trimmed by 4 bases and J by 13 bases, 10 bases remained unmatched. The CDR3 coding sequence is TGTGCTCTTGGGGGTCTAGAGATTGGGGGATACATCTTT. Its translation is CALGGLEIGGYIF.

The gene calls are TRDV1 and TRDJ1; 12 bases are shared with TRDD3. Trimming cost V 2 bases and J 1 base; bases outside gene matches: 26. CDR1 and CDR2 from the germline V gene are TSWWSYY and QGS. The CDR3 loop spans 24 amino acids. The CDR3 sequence is CALGEGWFILSTGGYWVTTDKLIF. In DNA form, the CDR3 reads TGTGCTCTTGGGGAAGGTTGGTTTATCCTTAGTACTGGGGGATACTGGGTGACCACCGATAAACTCATCTTT.

In its sample, this clone was seen once. The chain combines TRDV1 with TRDJ1; 12 bases match TRDD3. In germline, CDR1 is TSWWSYY, CDR2 QGS. With 0 bases clipped from V and 3 bases from J, the junction kept 32 bases outside the gene matches. The CDR3 is 26 residues long. The chain's CDR3 is CALGELIIGAPPTRYWGIQFSDKLIF. In nucleotides, the CDR3 is TGTGCTCTTGGGGAACTAATCATCGGGGCCCCACCTACCAGATACTGGGGGATACAGTTTTCCGATAAACTCATCTTT.

The chain links TRDV1 to TRDJ1; possible D gene TRDD2, 6 bases. This CDR3 comprises 21 residues. Trimming shortened V by 4 bases and J by 2 bases, and 32 bases separated the two germline ends. The germline CDR1 and CDR2 sequences are TSWWSYY and QGS. The CDR3 DNA follows: TGTGCTCTTGGGGCTCTCACCTTCCGCCGTACCGACACTGTACCTACCGATAAACTCATCTTT. This codes for CALGALTFRRTDTVPTDKLIF.

This clone is medium-sized by share. The chain links TRDV2 to TRDJ1; D remains unclear. This CDR3 is built from 12 residues. V dropped 3 bases and J dropped 0 bases, with 4 bases sitting between them. The germline V gene encodes CDR1 GEAIGNYY and CDR2 EKD. The CDR3: CACDSYTDKLIF. CDR3 DNA sequence: TGTGCCTGTGACTCGTACACCGATAAACTCATCTTT.

V is TRDV1 and J is TRDJ1; the D gene is possibly TRDD3 (5 bases). This CDR3 contains 20 residues. In germline, CDR1 is TSWWSYY, CDR2 QGS. Trimming pared 2 bases from V and 1 base from J, leaving 26 bases between. CDR3 amino acids: CALGEGWDPQITWGTDKLIF. The CDR3 region has the DNA TGTGCTCTTGGGGAAGGGTGGGATCCCCAGATAACGTGGGGCACCGATAAACTCATCTTT.

This clone was counted only a few times. V gene TRDV1 combines with J gene TRDJ1; TRDD3 aligns across 7 bases. Trimming at V came to 2 bases and at J to 0 bases, leaving 12 bases not matched to a gene. The CDR3 is made up of 18 amino acids. The germline CDR1 and CDR2 sequences are TSWWSYY and QGS. CDR3 DNA sequence: TGTGCTCTTGGGGAATGGCGCTGGGGGGCCTCGTACACCGATAAACTCATCTTT. This gives the protein CALGEWRWGASYTDKLIF.

V and J are TRDV1 and TRDJ1; 7 nucleotides agree with TRDD3. The trim removed 3 bases at V and 1 base at J, leaving 11 bases unmatched. CDR1 is TSWWSYY and CDR2 is QGS in the germline V gene. The CDR3 consists of 17 residues. The CDR3 nucleotides are TGTGCTCTTGGGGAGGGCTACGAGGGGGATTTCACCGATAAACTCATCTTT. Its protein product is CALGEGYEGDFTDKLIF.

The chain has TRDV1 and TRDJ1; TRDD3 matches 9 bases. The CDR3 is made up of 25 amino acids. V shed 2 bases and J 2 bases; nucleotides not matched to a gene: 33. CDR1 and CDR2 (germline): TSWWSYY, QGS. The CDR3 nucleotides are TGTGCTCTTGGGGAATGGCCCGGATTTCCTACGGTTTTACTGGGGGACCCCAGTGGTACCGATAAACTCATCTTT. This sequence encodes CALGEWPGFPTVLLGDPSGTDKLIF.

J is TRDJ1 and V is TRDV1; 12 bases match TRDD3. V lost 1 base, J lost 2 bases, and 14 bases stayed unmatched. This CDR3 is 20 amino acids long. Per the germline V gene, CDR1 is TSWWSYY and CDR2 is QGS. This chain's CDR3 is CALGERITVTGGYWTDKLIF. DNA of the CDR3: TGTGCTCTTGGGGAACGGATTACCGTTACTGGGGGATACTGGACCGATAAACTCATCTTT.

The V gene is TRDV1, the J gene TRDJ1; the D is unclear. Germline V gene data show CDR1 as TSWWSYY and CDR2 as QGS. V was shortened by 4 bases and J by 1 base, with 19 bases between the two germline ends. The CDR3 runs to 17 residues. This CDR3 is CALGAGSRPRLTDKLIF. The CDR3 nucleotides are TGTGCTCTTGGGGCTGGTTCACGGCCACGCCTCACCGATAAACTCATCTTT.

The chain links TRDV1 to TRDJ1; 9 positions agree with TRDD2. J lost 1 base, V lost 6 bases, and 18 bases had no gene match. Germline V gives CDR1 TSWWSYY, CDR2 QGS. The CDR3 runs 19 residues. In DNA form, the CDR3 reads TGTGCTCTTGGCGGGGCCTTCCTACTTCTACTGGGGTCCACCGATAAACTCATCTTT. Translation gives CALGGAFLLLLGSTDKLIF.

This clone has only a few counts. The chain uses TRDV2 and TRDJ1; 13 bases agree with TRDD3. The germline V gene has CDR1 GEAIGNYY and CDR2 EKD. With 5 bases clipped from V and 4 bases from J, the junction kept 45 bases outside the gene matches. The length of the CDR3 is 28 residues. The chain's CDR3 is CACGIPTNILLGDTQEGSPDRQYDKLIF. The CDR3 region has the DNA TGTGCCTGTGGGATTCCTACGAACATCTTACTGGGGGATACGCAAGAAGGAAGCCCGGATAGGCAATACGATAAACTCATCTTT.

The rearrangement uses TRDV1 and TRDJ1; D may be TRDD1 (5 bases). Germline V lookup: CDR1 TSWWSYY, CDR2 QGS. V was trimmed by 4 bases and J by 0 bases, leaving 24 bases between them. This CDR3 is 19 amino acids long. The CDR3 DNA follows: TGTGCTCTTGGGGCGCCATCTCCCGACAGGAAATCATACACCGATAAACTCATCTTT. It specifies CALGAPSPDRKSYTDKLIF.

The chain couples TRDV1 to TRDJ1; no clear D. This CDR3 comprises 18 residues. Trimming stripped 4 bases from V and 6 bases from J, with 27 bases between. Germline V gene sequence: CDR1 TSWWSYY, CDR2 QGS. The CDR3 nucleotides read TGTGCTCTTGGGGGTCCCGGTGTGCTCACACACCCACCGAATAAACTCATCTTT. Translation: CALGGPGVLTHPPNKLIF.

The chain employs TRDV1 and TRDJ1, with 8 positions matching TRDD3. CDR3 size: 20 residues. V was clipped by 0 bases and J by 2 bases; unmatched bases: 17. CDR1 is TSWWSYY and CDR2 is QGS in the germline V gene. CDR3 sequence reads: CALGELIFHGDTWRTDKLIF. Written as DNA, the CDR3 is TGTGCTCTTGGGGAACTAATTTTTCATGGGGATACTTGGAGGACCGATAAACTCATCTTT.

The sample holds a few counts of this clone. The chain has TRDV1 and TRDJ1; TRDD3 matches 9 bases. CDR3 length equals 19 residues. V gave up 3 bases and J gave up 0 bases; unmatched junction bases: 14. Germline V gene sequence: CDR1 TSWWSYY, CDR2 QGS. Here the CDR3 DNA reads TGTGCTCTTGGGGAGCCTAGGAGTTACTGGGGGAAGTACACCGATAAACTCATCTTT. Encoded protein: CALGEPRSYWGKYTDKLIF.

This chain uses TRDV1 with TRDJ1; 8 positions match TRDD3. CDR1 TSWWSYY and CDR2 QGS come from the germline V gene. The J segment lost 0 bases and the V segment lost 1 base, leaving 16 bases of the junction unmatched. The CDR3 has 20 residues. The CDR3 DNA reads as TGTGCTCTTGGGGAACGCGGATTGGGCGGGATACGCTTGTACACCGATAAACTCATCTTT. Protein product: CALGERGLGGIRLYTDKLIF.

This rearrangement joins TRDV1 to TRDJ1; TRDD3 matches 7 bases. The CDR3 totals 19 residues. Germline lookup yields CDR1 TSWWSYY and CDR2 QGS. The trim removed 2 bases at V and 6 bases at J, leaving 21 bases unmatched. CDR3 in DNA: TGTGCTCTTGGGGAAGGTCCTAGGTCGCGGGCTCTGGGGGCTAATAAACTCATCTTT. Protein: CALGEGPRSRALGANKLIF.

The V gene is TRDV1, the J gene TRDJ1, with TRDD3 identical over 9 bases. The V and J ends lost 0 bases and 1 base, in that order; junction bases with no gene match: 15. Looked up from germline, CDR1 is TSWWSYY and CDR2 is QGS. The CDR3 length is 20 residues. The CDR3 reads CALGELGPLRGIQSTDKLIF. In DNA form, the CDR3 reads TGTGCTCTTGGGGAACTTGGTCCTCTCCGGGGGATACAGAGCACCGATAAACTCATCTTT.

Only a few counts were recorded for this clone. This chain links TRDV1 with TRDJ1, with TRDD3 identical over 11 bases. CDR1 TSWWSYY and CDR2 QGS come from the germline V gene. This CDR3 region has 20 residues. Unmatched junction bases numbered 16, after V lost 3 bases and J lost 1 base. The CDR3 loop reads CALGDPFTRDWGITTDKLIF. The CDR3 DNA follows: TGTGCTCTTGGGGATCCCTTTACCCGCGACTGGGGGATAACCACCGATAAACTCATCTTT.